A single sample is the source of the 15 T cell receptor beta chains below, sequenced in a study of T cells in Graves' hyperthyroidism and ophthalmopathy. TCR beta CDR3 sequences were amplified from RNA transcripts. First-round RT-PCR targeting the TCR CDR3 was performed with the HTBI primer set. TCRdb used MiXCR to reprocess the multiplex PCR reads, holding one entry per CDR3 protein. The data show about 500,000 distinct CDR3 sequences, approximately 16% seen once. Sequenced sample: blood. The receptor source for this set is a woman between 25 and 40 years old with Graves' ophthalmopathy.

The table lists this clonotype with many counts. The chain employs TRBV27 and TRBJ2-6; 11 nucleotides agree with TRBD1. V trimming: 3 bases; J trimming: 0 bases; junction bases outside the gene matches: 10. This CDR3 has 20 amino acids. CDR1 is MNHEY and CDR2 is SMNVEV in the germline V gene (reference sequence). The CDR3 DNA follows: TGTGCCAGCAGTTTTAGGGACAGGGGGTTAGACTTCTCTGGGGCCAACGTCCTGACTTTC. Translating it yields CASSFRDRGLDFSGANVLTF.

There are many counts of this clonotype. The chain recombines TRBV6-1 with TRBJ1-2, with D possibly matching TRBD1 (5 bases). The CDR3 length is 13 residues. V lost 6 bases to trimming and J lost 4 bases, with 12 bases between them. Germline CDR1 reads MNHNS; CDR2 reads SASEGT. The CDR3 DNA is TGTGCCAGCAGCGCAGGGTCGGCCTATGGCTACACCTTC. This encodes CASSAGSAYGYTF.

This clonotype was recorded a few times. The chain has TRBV5-1 and TRBJ1-1; no reliable D call. The germline V gene encodes CDR1 SGHRS and CDR2 YFSETQ. Trimming removed 6 bases from V and 6 bases from J, with 21 bases in between. The CDR3 runs to 15 residues. CDR3 DNA sequence: TGCGCCAGCAAAAGTGACGGGTTAATTGGCGCTGAAGCTTTCTTT. Translated: CASKSDGLIGAEAFF.

This clonotype has a count of ten or more. The chain recombines TRBV4-1 with TRBJ2-7, with 13 bases aligning to TRBD2. The germline gives CDR1 MGHRA, CDR2 YSYEKL. The CDR3 is 18 amino acids. After removal of 0 bases from V and 4 bases from J, the junction contained 9 bases not matched to a gene. The CDR3 loop reads CASSQDGTSGTVPYEQYF. In DNA form, the CDR3 reads TGCGCCAGCAGCCAAGATGGGACTAGCGGGACCGTACCGTACGAGCAGTACTTC.

The rearrangement links TRBV6-1 to TRBJ1-2; D remains ambiguous. Germline lookup yields CDR1 MNHNS and CDR2 SASEGT. Trimming removed 5 bases at V and 4 bases at J, with 11 bases between. The CDR3 extends over 13 amino acids. The DNA of the CDR3 is TGTGCCAGCAGTCACCCTCGGGTCTATGGCTACACCTTC. Protein sequence: CASSHPRVYGYTF.

This rearrangement joins TRBV6-5 to TRBJ1-2; tentatively, D is TRBD1 (5 bases). V was trimmed by 4 bases and J by 5 bases, leaving 14 bases between them. There are 14 residues in the CDR3. Germline lookup yields CDR1 MNHEY and CDR2 SVGAGI. This chain's CDR3 is CASSSAGGGYGYTF. CDR3 DNA sequence: TGTGCCAGCAGTTCGGCTGGGGGGGGGTATGGCTACACCTTC.

This clonotype was seen many times. The rearrangement links TRBV20-1 to TRBJ2-7, with TRBD1 matching 9 bases. The J segment lost 6 bases and the V segment lost 1 base, leaving 7 bases of the junction unmatched. In germline, CDR1 is DFQATT, CDR2 SNEGSKA (reference sequence). The CDR3 has 14 amino acids. This CDR3 reads CSARATQGAGEQYF. Written as DNA, the CDR3 is TGCAGTGCTAGAGCAACACAGGGGGCTGGCGAGCAGTACTTC.

This clonotype was observed at least ten times. The V gene is TRBV27, the J gene TRBJ1-1; D gene ambiguous. Trimming pared 6 bases from V and 0 bases from J, leaving 20 bases between. This CDR3 region has 17 residues. Germline V gene lookup returns CDR1 MNHEY and CDR2 SMNVEV (reference sequence). The CDR3 is CASSPTPVVGMNTEAFF. The CDR3 DNA reads TGTGCCAGCAGCCCCACCCCCGTAGTGGGCATGAACACTGAAGCTTTCTTT.

This clonotype was seen ten or more times. The chain is built from TRBV28 and TRBJ2-1; 9 bases are shared with TRBD1. Germline V gene lookup returns CDR1 MDHEN and CDR2 SYDVKM. Losses at the gene ends were 6 bases for V and 2 bases for J; bases not matched to a gene: 8. The CDR3 loop spans 16 amino acids. The CDR3 sequence is CASRRSGTGTYNEQFF. Written as DNA, the CDR3 is TGTGCCAGCAGACGCTCCGGGACAGGGACCTACAATGAGCAGTTCTTC. Looking up the rest from reference TRBV28 and TRBJ2-1 gives the full variable domain: DVKVTQSSRYLVKRTGEKVFLECVQDMDHENMFWYRQDPGLGLRLIYFSYDVKMKEKGDIPEGYSVSREKKERFSLILESASTNQTSMYLCASRRSGTGTYNEQFFGPGTRLTVL.

The chain is built from TRBV7-8 and TRBJ1-3; D remains ambiguous. The CDR3 length is 15 residues. Germline lookup yields CDR1 SGHVS and CDR2 FQNEAQ. V was trimmed by 5 bases and J by 2 bases, leaving 13 bases between them. The CDR3 DNA sequence: TGTGCCAGCAGCCCCTCGACCCAGACTGGAAACACCATATATTTT. This sequence encodes CASSPSTQTGNTIYF.

In this sample, this clonotype turned up a few times. Mismatch with germline at one junction end may stem from a read error. This chain links TRBV30 with TRBJ2-1, with TRBD2 matching 11 bases. Germline values: CDR1 GTSNPN, CDR2 SVGIG (reference sequence). The CDR3 is 17 amino acids. CDR3 residues: CGGGLAEPKSGYNEQFF. The DNA for the CDR3 is TGCGGTGGGGGACTAGCGGAGCCAAAATCGGGATACAATGAGCAGTTCTTC.

Many counts were recorded for this clonotype. V is TRBV6-1 and J is TRBJ2-7; a weak D match, TRBD1 (6 bases). In germline, CDR1 is MNHNS, CDR2 SASEGT. V lost 2 bases to trimming and J lost 2 bases, with 28 bases between them. The CDR3 is made up of 20 amino acids. In DNA form, the CDR3 reads TGTGCCAGCAGTGAAAAGAGGTCGGACAGAATAGGAGCTGTAACCTACGAGCAGTACTTC. This translates into CASSEKRSDRIGAVTYEQYF.

The chain combines TRBV11-3 with TRBJ2-1; perhaps TRBD1 as D (6 bases). The V end lost 5 bases, the J end lost 10 bases, and 12 bases lay between the germline ends. Germline CDR1 is SGHNT and CDR2 is YENEEA. The CDR3 extends over 12 amino acids. The CDR3 region has the DNA TGTGCCAGCAGCCCGGACAGTAGCGAGCAGTTCTTC. It is translated as CASSPDSSEQFF.

The sample holds many counts of this clonotype. The V call is TRBV7-7, the J call TRBJ2-3; 10 bases line up with TRBD2. The CDR3 is made up of 16 amino acids. Losses at the gene ends were 5 bases for V and 0 bases for J; bases not matched to a gene: 5. Germline V gene data show CDR1 as SSHAT and CDR2 as FNYEAQ (reference sequence). The CDR3 spells CASSAGLAVSTDTQYF. CDR3 nucleotide sequence: TGTGCCAGCAGCGCCGGACTAGCGGTTAGCACAGATACGCAGTATTTT. Variable domain in full (rest from reference TRBV7-7 and TRBJ2-3): GAGVSQSPRYKVTKRGQDVTLRCDPISSHATLYWYQQALGQGPEFLTYFNYEAQPDKSGLPSDRFSAERPEGSISTLTIQRTEQRDSAMYRCASSAGLAVSTDTQYFGPGTRLTVL.

This clonotype was detected ten times or more. This chain connects TRBV30 to TRBJ1-2, with 8 bases fitting TRBD1. The CDR3 has 12 amino acids. Germline V gene lookup returns CDR1 GTSNPN and CDR2 SVGIG (reference sequence). Germline trimming cut 3 bases from V and 8 bases from J; bases unmatched to any gene: 5. CDR3 in amino acids: CAWSGQGEGYTF. For the CDR3, the DNA is TGTGCCTGGAGCGGACAGGGAGAGGGCTACACCTTC.